The sequence of this TCR beta chain was determined in a study of cytotoxic CD8 clonotypes in ibrutinib-treated CLL. Study at large: Collecting the response samples happened after a median around twelve months of treatment, with a range of 6 to 36. On average, 94,082 productive rearrangements and some 240,000 productive templates per sample.

On this clone itself: Antigen unknown.

Whole-study results and caveats: Sampling of sustained-remission and progressing patients occurred at differing times.

Deep sequencing aimed at 1 in 200,000 to 1 in 1 million T cells' resolution. The method was immunoSEQ multiplex PCR; TCRdb's version includes in-frame clones alone and lacks a portion of them. The sample has some 170,000 clones; nearly 90% are singletons. CDR3 length: 14 residues. Trimming cost V 1 base and J 3 bases; bases outside gene matches: 3. CDR1 and CDR2 from the germline V gene are SQVTM and ANQGSEA. This TCR was recovered from a human donor with chronic lymphocytic leukemia. The V gene is TRBV29-1, the J gene TRBJ2-1; the match to TRBD1 covers 7 bases. The sequencing here drew on PBMCs, taken at disease progression, from a patient treated with ibrutinib. The CDR3 nucleotides read TGCAGCGTTGAAGGACAGGGTAACTACAATGAGCAGTTCTTC. It yields the protein CSVEGQGNYNEQFF.